This TCR beta chain was observed in a study of CD4 T cells in relation to SARS-CoV-2 and coronaviruses. Study-level information: TCR beta CDR3s were sequenced after 10-day antigen culture of PBMCs. Shared crossreactive spike epitopes were mapped to their HLA restriction.

Sequencing used immunoSEQ multiplex PCR; TCRdb keeps in-frame clones, though not all of them. The data hold 35,000 to 45,000 clones, with about 80% observed a single time. V lost 3 bases to trimming and J lost 1 base; unmatched junction nucleotides: 5. CDR3 length: 16 amino acids. CDR1 and CDR2 from the germline V gene are SEHNR and FQNEAQ (reference sequence). 9.4 x 10^4 or so naive or memory CD4+ cells were cultured with CEF peptides for roughly 10 days. Of note for this clone: Antigen specificity is unknown.

The gene calls are TRBV7-9 and TRBJ2-7; 11 bases agree with TRBD2. The source material was naive CD4+ T cells from PBMCs, cultured in vitro. The subset: naive CD4+ T cells isolated by negative enrichment. This receptor was obtained from an adult with COVID-19. The CDR3 DNA follows: TGTGCCAGCAGCTTTGCCCTAGCGGGGGGATCCTACGAGCAGTACTTC. Protein product: CASSFALAGGSYEQYF.